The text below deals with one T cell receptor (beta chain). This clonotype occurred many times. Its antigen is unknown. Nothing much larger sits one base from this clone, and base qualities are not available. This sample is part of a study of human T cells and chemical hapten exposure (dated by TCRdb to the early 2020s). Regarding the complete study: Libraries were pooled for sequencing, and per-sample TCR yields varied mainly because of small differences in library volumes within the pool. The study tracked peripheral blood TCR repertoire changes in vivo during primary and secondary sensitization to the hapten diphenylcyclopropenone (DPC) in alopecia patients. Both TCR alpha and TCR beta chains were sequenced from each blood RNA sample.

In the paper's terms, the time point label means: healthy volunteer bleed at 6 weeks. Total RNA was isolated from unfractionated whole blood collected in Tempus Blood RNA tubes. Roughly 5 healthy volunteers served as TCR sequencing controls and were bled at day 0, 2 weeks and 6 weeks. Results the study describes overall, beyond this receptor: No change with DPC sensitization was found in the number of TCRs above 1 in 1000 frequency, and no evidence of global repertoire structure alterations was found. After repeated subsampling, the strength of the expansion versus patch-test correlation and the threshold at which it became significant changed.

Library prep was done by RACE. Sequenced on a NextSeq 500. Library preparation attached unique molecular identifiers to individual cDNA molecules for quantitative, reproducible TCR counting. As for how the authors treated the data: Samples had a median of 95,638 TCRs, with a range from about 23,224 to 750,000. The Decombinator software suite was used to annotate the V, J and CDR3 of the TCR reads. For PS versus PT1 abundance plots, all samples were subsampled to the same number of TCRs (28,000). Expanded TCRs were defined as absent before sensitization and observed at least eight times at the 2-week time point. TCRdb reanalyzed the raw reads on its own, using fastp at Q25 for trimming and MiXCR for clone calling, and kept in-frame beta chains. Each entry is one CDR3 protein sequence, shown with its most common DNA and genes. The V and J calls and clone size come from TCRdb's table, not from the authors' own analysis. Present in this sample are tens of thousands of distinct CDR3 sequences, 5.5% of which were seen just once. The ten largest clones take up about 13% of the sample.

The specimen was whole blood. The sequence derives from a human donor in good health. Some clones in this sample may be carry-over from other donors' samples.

The DNA sequence is as follows: TGCAGTGTCTCCAGGGCGTCCCTCACTGAAGCTTTCTTT. The resulting protein is CSVSRASLTEAFF. The chain is encoded by TRBV20-1 joined to TRBJ1-1, with TRBD1 perhaps the D gene, on 5 matching bases. CDR1 and CDR2 were assigned from the germline V gene (reference sequence) as DFQATT and SNEGSKA. V gives up 7 bases and J gives up 4 bases, and the segment between their germline ends measures 16 bases. From cysteine to phenylalanine, the CDR3 is 13 amino acids long. Left in the record is the CDR3 DNA by itself, 39 bases read in frame from the first base.